Sequencing of this TCR beta chain was carried out in a study of shared clonotypes between healthy human individuals. Study results and caveats: The study's rarefaction showed incomplete sorted-subset sequencing despite large depth.

Comment on this clone: Its antigen is as yet unknown.

CD45RO-negative cells were positively selected for CCR7, leaving out terminally differentiated effector memory CD45RA+ cells. As handled by the study authors: Junction-only sequences produced by ImmunoSEQ had no quality scores, so filtering differed. Assay used: immunoSEQ multiplex PCR; TCRdb lists only in-frame clones, some missing. D and trimming come from the DNA, and the V and J calls and clone size come from that table. The data contain hundreds of thousands of clones, less than 97% of them singletons. The CDR3 loop spans 15 amino acids. Trimming cost V 5 bases and J 4 bases; bases outside gene matches: 7. Germline values: CDR1 LNHDA, CDR2 SQIVND (reference sequence).

The rearrangement links TRBV19 to TRBJ2-3, with 9 bases fitting TRBD2. The source of this sequence is a woman younger than 45 in good health. The specimen sequenced was naive CD8+ T cells sorted from blood. The CDR3: CASSGAGGPSDTQYF. For the CDR3, the DNA is TGTGCCAGTAGTGGGGCGGGAGGGCCTTCAGATACGCAGTATTTT. Complete variable domain (other parts from reference TRBV19 and TRBJ2-3): DGGITQSPKYLFRKEGQNVTLSCEQNLNHDAMYWYRQDPGQGLRLIYYSQIVNDFQKGDIAEGYSVSREKKESFPLTVTSAQKNPTAFYLCASSGAGGPSDTQYFGPGTRLTVL.